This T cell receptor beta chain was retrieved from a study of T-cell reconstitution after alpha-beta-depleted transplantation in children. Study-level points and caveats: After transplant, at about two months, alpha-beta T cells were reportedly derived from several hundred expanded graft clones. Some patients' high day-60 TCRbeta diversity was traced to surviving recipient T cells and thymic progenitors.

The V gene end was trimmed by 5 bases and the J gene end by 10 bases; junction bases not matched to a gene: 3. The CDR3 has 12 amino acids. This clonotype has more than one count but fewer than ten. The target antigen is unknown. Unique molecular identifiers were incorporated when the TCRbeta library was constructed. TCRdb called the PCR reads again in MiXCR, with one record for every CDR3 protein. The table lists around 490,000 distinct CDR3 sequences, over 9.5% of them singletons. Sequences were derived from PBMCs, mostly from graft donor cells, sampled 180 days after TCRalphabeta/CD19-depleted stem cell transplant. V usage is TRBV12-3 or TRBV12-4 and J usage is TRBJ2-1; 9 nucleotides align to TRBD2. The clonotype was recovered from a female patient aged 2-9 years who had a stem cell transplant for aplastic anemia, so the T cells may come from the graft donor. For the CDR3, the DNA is TGTGCCAGCAGTCTGACTAGCGGCGAGCAGTTCTTC. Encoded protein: CASSLTSGEQFF.